What follows is one T cell receptor beta chain and its context. The data derive from a study of blood T cell repertoires in COVID-19. As for the study in general: The samples span acute and convalescent COVID-19 from the United States, Italy and Spain. From T cells, B-cell-depleted T cells, or PBMCs came the material, which was cDNA or gDNA.

V was shortened by 7 bases and J by 8 bases, with 14 bases between the two germline ends. Germline CDR1 reads ENHRY; CDR2 reads SYGVKD. CDR3 length: 12 amino acids. This table comes from immunoSEQ multiplex PCR, and its TCRdb copy is limited to in-frame clones, with some not included. The table records 93,000 or so clones, approximately 88% of them present only once. The TCR comes from a human donor in a cohort sampled during active COVID-19. Sequencing was done on a sample of peripheral blood. This sequence joins TRBV10-3 and TRBJ1-2; tentatively, D is TRBD1 (5 bases). CDR3 coding DNA: TGTGCCATCACTGGAGGGGAGAGAGGCTACACCTTC. Translation: CAITGGERGYTF.